This TCR beta chain stems from a study of vaccination and CD4 T cells after COVID-19. Findings of the study overall: Convalescent patients studied were relatively few, and early post-infection timepoints were absent.

Regarding this clonotype: Its cognate antigen is unknown.

Sequencing of the DNA from cultured CD4+ T cells was carried out with the Oncomine TCR Beta short-read assay. Extraction of genomic DNA was performed on cultured CD4+ T cells. TCRdb fed the PCR reads into MiXCR, producing one record per CDR3 protein. Of under 7,000 distinct CDR3 sequences listed, around 32% are singletons. Germline lookup yields CDR1 KGHDR and CDR2 SFDVKD. Trimming took 4 bases from V and 6 from J, leaving 18 bases between them. The CDR3 length is 15 residues. Treatment meaning: roughly 10-day PBMC culture with coronavirus spike peptide pools or control peptides (ViraFEST assay). The unexposed donor's CD4+ T cells were collected before the COVID-19 pandemic (2011-2018).

Source material: CD4+ T cells from blood, cultured in vitro. This chain connects TRBV24-1 to TRBJ2-7; D is perhaps TRBD1 (6 bases). This TCR came from a human donor in good health. Here the CDR3 reads CATSDRGSIGGEQYF. The CDR3 nucleotides are TGTGCCACCAGTGACAGGGGCTCTATTGGGGGCGAGCAGTACTTC.